Sequencing of this T cell receptor beta chain was carried out in a study of cytomegalovirus exposure and HLA in healthy donors. Study results and caveats: Reportedly, cytomegalovirus status was diagnosed with high sensitivity and specificity. Rare sequences made up most TCRs, while some public TCRs were found in many donors. The authors listed 150 to 200 TCR beta chains as cytomegalovirus-associated.

The donors were in the 120-subject validation cohort, distinct from the approximately 700-subject first cohort. Assay: immunoSEQ multiplex PCR; the TCRdb copy retains only in-frame clones and omits some. The sample has about 360,000 clones; roughly 90% are singletons. The CDR3 extends over 15 amino acids. V was clipped by 0 bases and J by 5 bases; unmatched bases: 5. CDR1 and CDR2 (germline): SGHNT, YYREEE (reference sequence). Worth noting for this clone: The antigen is undetermined.

This receptor was obtained from a woman aged 18-29 years in good health and CMV-seronegative. This chain joins TRBV5-4 and TRBJ2-5; 9 positions agree with TRBD1. What was sequenced was PBMCs. The CDR3 here is CASSLGAGQGETQYF. Here the CDR3 DNA reads TGTGCCAGCAGCTTGGGAGCCGGACAGGGGGAGACCCAGTACTTC.